This record covers a single TCR beta chain. Its specificity is unknown. Disease duration was under 3 months in the ophthalmopathy patients, who also had a Clinical Activity Score of at least 3 and a NOSPECS grade of at least 4. These data are taken from a study of T cells in Graves' hyperthyroidism and ophthalmopathy. At the level of the study: Peripheral blood was taken when the disease was first diagnosed, before any treatment began.

The CDR3 length is 16 residues. The germline V gene encodes CDR1 SGDLS and CDR2 YYNGEE. Losses at the gene ends were 3 bases for V and 8 bases for J; bases not matched to a gene: 14. Study findings and constraints: Also found in blood were most expanded thyroid clonotypes above 0.001. Ophthalmopathy onset followed model prediction by a median around 6.6 months.

Authors of the study amplified TCR beta CDR3 regions from RNA transcripts. TCR CDR3 underwent first-round RT-PCR with the HTBI primer set. TCRdb used MiXCR to reprocess the multiplex PCR reads, holding one entry per CDR3 protein. The sample holds approximately 570,000 distinct CDR3 sequences; just under 20% are singletons and the top ten take roughly 47%. The origin of this receptor is a man aged 35 to 55 with Graves' ophthalmopathy. Input material: blood. V and J are TRBV9 and TRBJ1-2; 9 bases map to TRBD1. As DNA, the CDR3 is TGTGCCAGCAGCGCTTCAACAGGGGGCCCCTCTTGGGGCTACACCTTC. Encoded protein: CASSASTGGPSWGYTF.